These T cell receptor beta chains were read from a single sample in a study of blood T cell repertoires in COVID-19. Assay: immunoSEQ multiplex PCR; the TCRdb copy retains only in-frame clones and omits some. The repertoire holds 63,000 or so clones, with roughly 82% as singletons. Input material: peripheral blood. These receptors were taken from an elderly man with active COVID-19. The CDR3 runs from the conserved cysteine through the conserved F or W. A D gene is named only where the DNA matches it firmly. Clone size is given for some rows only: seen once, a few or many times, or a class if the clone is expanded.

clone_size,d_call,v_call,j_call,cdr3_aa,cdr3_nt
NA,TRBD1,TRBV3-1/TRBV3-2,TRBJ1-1,CASSRDRVIVPEAFF,TGTGCCAGCAGCCGGGACAGGGTTATTGTCCCTGAAGCTTTCTTT
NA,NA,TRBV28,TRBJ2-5,CASSSVPSETQYF,TGTGCCAGCAGTTCGGTACCGTCGGAGACCCAGTACTTC
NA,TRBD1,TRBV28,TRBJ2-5,CASSFQDRVKETQYF,TGTGCCAGCAGTTTCCAGGACAGGGTAAAAGAGACCCAGTACTTC
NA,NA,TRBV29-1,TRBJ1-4,CSVWGGGEKLFF,TGCAGCGTTTGGGGTGGAGGAGAAAAACTGTTTTTT
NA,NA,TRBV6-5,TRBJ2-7,CATRTPRYAYEQYF,TGTGCCACCCGGACACCCCGTTACGCCTACGAGCAGTACTTC
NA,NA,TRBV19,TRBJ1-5,CASSIVRSGNQPQHF,TGTGCCAGTAGTATAGTAAGGAGCGGCAATCAGCCCCAGCATTTT
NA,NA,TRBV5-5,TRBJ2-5,CASSLGTTYQETQYF,TGTGCCAGCAGCTTGGGGACAACGTACCAAGAGACCCAGTACTTC
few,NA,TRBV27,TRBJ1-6,CASSLSPGSPLHF,TGTGCCAGCAGTTTATCTCCGGGGTCACCCCTCCACTTT
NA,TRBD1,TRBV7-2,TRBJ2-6,CASSLGQGESFGANVLTF,TGTGCCAGCAGCTTGGGGCAGGGGGAGTCTTTTGGGGCCAACGTCCTGACTTTC
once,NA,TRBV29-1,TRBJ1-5,CSVAGRGVNQPQHF,TGCAGCGTTGCGGGCAGGGGAGTCAATCAGCCCCAGCATTTT
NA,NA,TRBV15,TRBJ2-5,CATSREQDIDF,TGTGCCACCAGCAGAGAACAGGACATCGACTTC
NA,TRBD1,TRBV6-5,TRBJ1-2,CASREGQGIRYGYTF,TGTGCCAGCAGAGAGGGACAGGGGATTCGCTATGGCTACACCTTC
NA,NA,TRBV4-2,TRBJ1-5,CASSQDEGEGRRPQHF,TGTGCCAGCAGCCAAGATGAGGGGGAGGGAAGGCGGCCCCAGCATTTT
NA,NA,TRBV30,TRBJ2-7,CAWTHPGAAIEQYF,TGTGCCTGGACCCACCCGGGAGCGGCGATCGAGCAGTACTTC
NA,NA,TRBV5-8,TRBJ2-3,CASSLVTYDTDTQYF,TGTGCCAGCAGCTTGGTCACCTACGACACAGATACGCAGTATTTT
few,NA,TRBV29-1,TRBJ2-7,CSVQGGGSYEQYF,TGCAGCGTTCAAGGAGGGGGTTCCTACGAGCAGTACTTC
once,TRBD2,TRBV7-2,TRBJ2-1,CASTVSGLAGVHEQFF,TGTGCCAGCACCGTCAGTGGCCTAGCGGGAGTTCATGAGCAGTTCTTC
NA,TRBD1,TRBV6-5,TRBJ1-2,CASSITGTVGYTF,TGTGCCAGCAGTATTACCGGGACAGTTGGCTACACCTTC
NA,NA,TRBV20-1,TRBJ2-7,CSASISKSGHEQYF,TGCAGTGCTAGTATCTCCAAAAGCGGCCACGAGCAGTACTTC
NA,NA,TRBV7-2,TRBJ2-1,CASSLGVLSDEQFF,TGTGCCAGCAGCTTAGGGGTCCTTAGCGATGAGCAGTTCTTC
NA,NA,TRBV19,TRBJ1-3,CASSTGYSGNTIYF,TGTGCCAGTAGTACAGGCTACTCTGGAAACACCATATATTTT
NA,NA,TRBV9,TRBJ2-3,CASTSGTDTQYF,TGTGCCAGCACCTCGGGCACAGATACGCAGTATTTT
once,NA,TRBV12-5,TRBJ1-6,CASARQDYNSPLHF,TGTGCTAGTGCTCGACAAGACTATAATTCACCCCTCCACTTT
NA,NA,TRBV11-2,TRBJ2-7,CASSLGVRASYEQYF,TGTGCCAGCAGCTTAGGGGTGAGGGCCTCCTACGAGCAGTACTTC
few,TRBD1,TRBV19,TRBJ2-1,CAVTNPGQGGNEQFF,TGTGCGGTGACTAATCCGGGACAGGGTGGGAATGAGCAGTTCTTC
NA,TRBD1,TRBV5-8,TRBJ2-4,CASSYTGTGVNIQYF,TGTGCCAGCAGCTACACCGGGACAGGGGTAAACATTCAGTACTTC
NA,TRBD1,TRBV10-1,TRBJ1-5,CASSEAGGLILAQPQHF,TGCGCCAGCAGTGAGGCAGGGGGCCTTATACTCGCTCAGCCCCAGCATTTT
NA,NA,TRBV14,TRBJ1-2,CASSQGPPRGAIYGYTF,TGTGCCAGCAGCCAAGGTCCCCCCCGCGGGGCGATTTATGGCTACACCTTC
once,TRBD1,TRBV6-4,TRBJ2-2,CASSAQTGANTGELFF,TGTGCCAGCAGTGCCCAAACAGGGGCGAACACCGGGGAGCTGTTTTTT
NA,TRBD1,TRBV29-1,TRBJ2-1,CSSTGGARNEQFF,TGCAGCTCAACAGGGGGCGCGAGGAATGAGCAGTTCTTC
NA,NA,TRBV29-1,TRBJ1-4,CSVLMTAAGGKLFF,TGCAGCGTTTTAATGACTGCAGCGGGAGGAAAACTGTTTTTT
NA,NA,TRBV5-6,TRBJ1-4,CASSLARYEKLFF,TGTGCCAGCAGCCTTGCGAGGTATGAAAAACTGTTTTTT
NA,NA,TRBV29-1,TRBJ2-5,CSVSGGETQYF,TGCAGCGTGTCAGGGGGGGAGACCCAGTACTTC
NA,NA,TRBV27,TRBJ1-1,CASSLQQGTEAFF,TGTGCCAGCAGTCTCCAACAGGGCACTGAAGCTTTCTTT
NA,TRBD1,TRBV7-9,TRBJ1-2,CASSSSPGQTWQRLYGYTF,TGTGCCAGCAGCTCATCACCGGGACAGACTTGGCAAAGACTCTATGGCTACACCTTC
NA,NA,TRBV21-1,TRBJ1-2,CASNFWTGMDYGYTF,TGTGCCAGCAACTTTTGGACAGGGATGGACTATGGCTACACCTTC
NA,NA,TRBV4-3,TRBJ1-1,CASSQDPTGQTEAFF,TGCGCCAGCAGCCAAGATCCTACAGGGCAGACTGAAGCTTTCTTT
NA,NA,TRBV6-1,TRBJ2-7,CASSEREQRYEQYF,TGTGCCAGCAGTGAAAGAGAACAGAGATACGAGCAGTACTTC
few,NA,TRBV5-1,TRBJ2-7,CASSYLTGYEQYF,TGCGCCAGCAGCTATCTTACTGGCTACGAGCAGTACTTC
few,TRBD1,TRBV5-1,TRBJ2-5,CASSMGQGPEETQYF,TGCGCCAGCAGCATGGGACAGGGACCCGAAGAGACCCAGTACTTC
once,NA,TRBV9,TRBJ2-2,CASSPSYRNTGELFF,TGTGCCAGCAGCCCCTCCTATAGGAACACCGGGGAGCTGTTTTTT
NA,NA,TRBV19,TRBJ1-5,CASSIDLGGGRIQPQHF,TGTGCCAGTAGTATAGATCTAGGGGGGGGGCGGATTCAGCCCCAGCATTTT
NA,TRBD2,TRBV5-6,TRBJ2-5,CASAGPGLPLETQYF,TGTGCCAGCGCAGGACCGGGACTACCTTTGGAGACCCAGTACTTC
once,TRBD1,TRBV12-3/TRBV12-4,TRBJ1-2,CASSLGQSYGYTF,TGTGCCAGCAGCCTGGGACAGAGCTATGGCTACACCTTC
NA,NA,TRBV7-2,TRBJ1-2,CASSFSNYGYTF,TGTGCCAGCAGCTTCTCTAACTATGGCTACACCTTC
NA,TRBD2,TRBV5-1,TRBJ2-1,CASSLSYSGNKESYNEQFF,TGCGCCAGCAGCTTGTCGTATAGCGGGAATAAAGAGTCCTACAATGAGCAGTTCTTC
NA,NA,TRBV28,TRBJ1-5,CASLKGRGNQPQHF,TGTGCCTCCCTCAAAGGCAGGGGCAATCAGCCCCAGCATTTT
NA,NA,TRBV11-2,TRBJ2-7,CASSLDRTSSYEQYF,TGTGCCAGCAGCTTAGATCGCACTAGTTCCTACGAGCAGTACTTC
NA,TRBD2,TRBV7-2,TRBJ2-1,CASSFGLAVYNEQFF,TGTGCCAGCAGCTTTGGACTAGCGGTTTACAATGAGCAGTTCTTC
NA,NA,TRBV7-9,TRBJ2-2,CASSLIVRANTGELFF,TGTGCCAGCAGCTTAATAGTCAGGGCGAACACCGGGGAGCTGTTTTTT
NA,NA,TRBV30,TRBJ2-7,CAWSVTSSFHF,TGTGCCTGGAGTGTGACTAGTTCTTTCCACTTC
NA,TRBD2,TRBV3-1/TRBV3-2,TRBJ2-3,CASSQETLAGGYTDTQYF,TGTGCCAGCAGCCAAGAAACTCTAGCGGGAGGTTACACAGATACGCAGTATTTT
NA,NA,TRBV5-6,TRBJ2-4,CASSPPATKNIQYF,TGTGCCAGCAGCCCTCCTGCTACCAAAAACATTCAGTACTTC
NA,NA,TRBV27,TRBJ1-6,CASSSTYSYNSPLHF,TGTGCCAGCAGTTCCACTTACTCCTATAATTCACCCCTCCACTTT
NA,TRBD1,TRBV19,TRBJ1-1,CASSYQGENTEAFF,TGTGCCAGTAGTTACCAGGGGGAGAACACTGAAGCTTTCTTT
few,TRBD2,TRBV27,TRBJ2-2,CASRFSGSGTGELFF,TGTGCCAGCAGATTTAGCGGGAGTGGTACCGGGGAGCTGTTTTTT
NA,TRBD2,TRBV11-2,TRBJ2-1,CASSRGGRAYNEQFF,TGTGCCAGCAGCCGCGGAGGGAGGGCATACAATGAGCAGTTCTTC
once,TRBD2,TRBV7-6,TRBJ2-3,CASSLVLAGTDTQYF,TGTGCCAGCAGCTTAGTTCTAGCGGGTACAGATACGCAGTATTTT
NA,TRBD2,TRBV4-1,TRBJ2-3,CASSDNGGSTDTQYF,TGCGCCAGCAGCGACAACGGGGGGAGCACAGATACGCAGTATTTT
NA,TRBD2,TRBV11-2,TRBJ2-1,CASSLDEGTRQFF,TGTGCCAGCAGCTTAGACGAGGGGACTAGGCAGTTCTTC